A single sample is the source of the 22 T cell receptor beta chains below, sequenced in a study of blood T cell repertoires in COVID-19. Measured with immunoSEQ multiplex PCR; TCRdb has only the in-frame clones, and not every one. The table shows 140,000 to 150,000 clones, with approximately 80% occurring only once. Source material: peripheral blood. These receptors all stem from a woman aged 40 to 50 with active or convalescent COVID-19.

This clone was recorded a few times. The genes are TRBV7-2 and TRBJ1-2; D gene uncertain. Trimming stripped 4 bases from V and 6 bases from J, with 15 bases between. Germline V gene sequence: CDR1 SGHTA, CDR2 FQGNSA. The CDR3 covers 14 residues. CDR3 in DNA: TGTGCCAGCAGCTCCGGCTCGGGGTCTCATGGCTACACCTTC. Residues: CASSSGSGSHGYTF.

This clone is a singleton in its sample. This chain joins TRBV6-5 and TRBJ1-3; tentatively, D is TRBD1 (6 bases). Looked up from germline, CDR1 is MNHEY and CDR2 is SVGAGI. Trimming stripped 6 bases from V and 0 bases from J, with 12 bases between. This CDR3 is built from 15 residues. CDR3: CASRDSTISGNTIYF. DNA of the CDR3: TGTGCCAGCAGGGACAGTACAATCTCTGGAAACACCATATATTTT.

The CDR3 here is CASSLLGANVLTF. CDR3 DNA: TGCGCCAGCAGCCTACTTGGGGCCAACGTCCTGACTTTC. This chain uses TRBV4-3 with TRBJ2-6; no definite D call. Germline V CDR1 and CDR2: LGHNA, YSLEER. This CDR3 has 13 residues. V gave up 4 bases and J gave up 3 bases, with 4 bases separating them.

This chain connects TRBV5-4 to TRBJ1-2; TRBD1 matches at 7 bases. Germline V CDR1 and CDR2: SGHNT, YYREEE (reference sequence). J lost 4 bases, V lost 4 bases, and 13 bases had no gene match. The CDR3 has 16 residues. The CDR3 sequence: CASSHAQGFLFYGYTF. CDR3 sequence (DNA): TGTGCCAGCAGCCACGCACAGGGGTTCCTCTTCTATGGCTACACCTTC.

V is TRBV7-9 and J is TRBJ1-1; no clear D gene. V dropped 5 bases and J dropped 1 base, with 11 bases sitting between them. This CDR3 spans 14 amino acids. The germline V gene has CDR1 SEHNR and CDR2 FQNEAQ (reference sequence). The CDR3 is CASSPRAGNTEAFF. The CDR3 nucleotides are TGTGCCAGCAGCCCTCGGGCGGGGAACACTGAAGCTTTCTTT.

This clone was picked up a small number of times. V and J are TRBV5-1 and TRBJ2-1; 7 bases agree with TRBD1. The CDR3 has 15 amino acids. V shed 4 bases and J 6 bases; nucleotides not matched to a gene: 10. CDR1 is SGHRS, CDR2 YFSETQ, per germline. Here the CDR3 reads CASSPTGVYSNEQFF. CDR3 DNA: TGCGCCAGCAGCCCAACAGGGGTCTATAGCAATGAGCAGTTCTTC.

The rearrangement uses TRBV15 and TRBJ2-6; 11 nucleotides agree with TRBD2. The trim removed 3 bases at V and 3 bases at J, leaving 7 bases unmatched. This CDR3 has 18 residues. Germline V gives CDR1 LNHNV, CDR2 YYDKDF (reference sequence). This chain's CDR3 is CATSSLSGGAFGANVLTF. The CDR3 DNA reads TGTGCCACCAGCAGCCTTAGCGGGGGGGCCTTTGGGGCCAACGTCCTGACTTTC.

This chain links TRBV18 with TRBJ1-2, with 9 nucleotides matching TRBD1. The germline V gene has CDR1 KGHSH and CDR2 LQKENI. CDR3 length equals 14 residues. With 6 bases clipped from V and 2 bases from J, the junction kept 4 bases outside the gene matches. This CDR3 is CASSPTGGNYGYTF. The DNA of the CDR3 is TGTGCCAGCTCCCCGACAGGGGGGAACTATGGCTACACCTTC.

V gene TRBV9 combines with J gene TRBJ2-1, with D possibly TRBD2 on 5 matching bases. Trimming removed 0 bases at V and 9 bases at J, with 10 bases between. CDR3 length equals 13 residues. Germline-derived CDR1 and CDR2 are SGDLS and YYNGEE. DNA of the CDR3: TGTGCCAGCAGCGTAGCGGATCGGGGTGAGCAGTTCTTC. Translation: CASSVADRGEQFF.

The rearrangement links TRBV6-5 to TRBJ2-7, with 9 bases that match TRBD1. This CDR3 contains 13 residues. The germline V gene encodes CDR1 MNHEY and CDR2 SVGAGI. V dropped 8 bases and J dropped 2; count of bases not matched to a gene: 4. The CDR3 sequence is CASDRTGAYEQYF. The CDR3 DNA follows: TGTGCCAGCGACAGGACAGGGGCCTACGAGCAGTACTTC.

V usage is TRBV9 and J usage is TRBJ2-1; TRBD2 aligns across 7 bases. Germline CDR1 and CDR2: SGDLS and YYNGEE. This CDR3 comprises 14 residues. With 0 bases clipped from V and 7 bases from J, the junction kept 4 bases outside the gene matches. As DNA, the CDR3 is TGTGCCAGCAGCGTAGTGAGCGGGGCAAATGAGCAGTTCTTC. It is translated as CASSVVSGANEQFF.

The rearrangement links TRBV28 to TRBJ2-7; 8 bases map to TRBD2. Germline V CDR1 and CDR2: MDHEN, SYDVKM. The CDR3 consists of 14 residues. V shed 2 bases and J 5 bases; nucleotides not matched to a gene: 5. In nucleotides, the CDR3 is TGTGCCAGCAGTTTAGCGGGGGGTGAGGACGAGCAGTACTTC. Its protein is CASSLAGGEDEQYF.

The rearrangement uses TRBV7-9 and TRBJ1-3, with 8 bases lining up with TRBD1. Unmatched junction bases numbered 14, after V lost 5 bases and J lost 5 bases. Germline V gene lookup returns CDR1 SEHNR and CDR2 FQNEAQ (reference sequence). The CDR3 is 17 amino acids. The CDR3 DNA follows: TGTGCCAGCAGCGTGAGTGAGAAGCGGACAGGGAGAAACACCATATATTTT. Its translation is CASSVSEKRTGRNTIYF.

The rearrangement joins TRBV7-9 to TRBJ1-2; 8 positions agree with TRBD1. The CDR3 is 16 amino acids. Per germline, CDR1 SEHNR and CDR2 FQNEAQ (reference sequence). V shed 8 bases and J 5 bases; nucleotides not matched to a gene: 16. The CDR3 region is CASGSGGQVVRYGYTF. In nucleotides, the CDR3 is TGTGCCAGCGGATCAGGGGGACAGGTGGTGCGGTATGGCTACACCTTC.

J is TRBJ2-1 and V is TRBV28; no definite D call. Looked up from germline, CDR1 is MDHEN and CDR2 is SYDVKM. V gave up 6 bases and J gave up 9 bases, with 12 bases separating them. The CDR3 totals 12 residues. DNA of the CDR3: TGTGCCAGCAGGGGTTCAGGAATTGAGCAGTTCTTC. It specifies CASRGSGIEQFF.

The V gene is TRBV13, the J gene TRBJ1-2; 7 nucleotides match TRBD1. There are 13 residues in the CDR3. Trimming cost V 4 bases and J 8 bases; bases outside gene matches: 7. Germline V gene data show CDR1 as PRHDT and CDR2 as FYEKMQ (reference sequence). CDR3 sequence reads: CASSSTGADGYTF. The CDR3 DNA reads TGTGCCAGCAGCTCCACAGGGGCCGACGGCTACACCTTC.

The gene calls are TRBV10-3 and TRBJ2-3, with D possibly matching TRBD2 (5 bases). The V and J ends lost 3 bases and 2 bases respectively, with 9 bases between them. This CDR3 has 14 residues. Germline CDR1 and CDR2: ENHRY and SYGVKD. CDR3 coding DNA: TGTGCCATCAGTGATCCGGGGATCACAGATACGCAGTATTTT. It is translated as CAISDPGITDTQYF.

The V and J genes are TRBV5-4 and TRBJ2-4, with 10 bases lining up with TRBD2. CDR3 length: 14 residues. With V trimmed by 0 bases and J by 9 bases, 3 bases remained unmatched. The germline CDR1 and CDR2 sequences are SGHNT and YYREEE (reference sequence). The CDR3 nucleotides read TGTGCCAGCAGCTTGGAGGCTAGCGGGAGCATTCAGTACTTC. Its protein is CASSLEASGSIQYF.

The chain joins TRBV6-6 to TRBJ2-7; 11 nucleotides agree with TRBD1. CDR1 and CDR2 from the germline V gene are MNHNY and SVGAGI (reference sequence). The junction had 4 bases not matched to a gene; V was cut back by 2 bases and J by 7 bases. The CDR3 sequence is 14 residues long. The CDR3 bases are TGTGCCAGCAGTTACCGGGACAGGGGGAAGGAGCAGTACTTC. This encodes CASSYRDRGKEQYF.

The V call is TRBV6-5, the J call TRBJ1-1; no definite D call. There are 13 residues in the CDR3. V dropped 6 bases and J dropped 0 bases, with 8 bases sitting between them. Germline CDR1 MNHEY, CDR2 SVGAGI. The CDR3 sequence is CASRVQLNTEAFF. As DNA, the CDR3 is TGTGCCAGCAGAGTACAGTTGAACACTGAAGCTTTCTTT.

This chain uses TRBV3-1 (or the pseudogene TRBV3-2) with TRBJ2-3; possibly TRBD2 for D (5 bases). Germline CDR1 and CDR2: LGHDT and YNNKEL (reference sequence). CDR3 size: 16 residues. Trimming removed 5 bases from V and 3 bases from J, with 18 bases in between. The CDR3: CASSAHLGLRTDTQYF. CDR3 in DNA: TGTGCCAGCAGCGCCCACTTAGGACTGAGGACAGATACGCAGTATTTT.

The CDR3 DNA is TGTGCCAGCAGTTTATTAACTAGCGGGTTTCTAGAGCAGTACTTC. It encodes CASSLLTSGFLEQYF. The V and J genes are TRBV28 and TRBJ2-7; 9 bases align to TRBD2. CDR3 length: 15 residues. J gave up 7 bases and V 1 base, and 8 bases lay outside the gene matches. CDR1 and CDR2 from the germline V gene are MDHEN and SYDVKM.